These 8 T cell receptor beta chains came from one sample sequenced in a study of blood T cell repertoires in COVID-19. Assay: immunoSEQ multiplex PCR; the TCRdb copy retains only in-frame clones and omits some. Of roughly 400,000 clones in the sample, around 90% were seen once. Input material: PBMCs or T cells enriched from blood (not recorded which). Receptors originate from a woman aged 40 to 50 with acute COVID-19.

The chain uses TRBV27 and TRBJ1-1, with 8 bases fitting TRBD1. V lost 5 bases and J lost 0; bases outside the gene matches: 2. The CDR3 has 14 residues. Germline CDR1 and CDR2: MNHEY and SMNVEV (reference sequence). The CDR3 bases are TGTGCCAGCAGTCGACAGGGGTTGAACACTGAAGCTTTCTTT. This translates into CASSRQGLNTEAFF.

This chain uses TRBV4-2 with TRBJ1-2; the D is unclear. Germline loops: CDR1 LGHNA, CDR2 YNFKEQ. V gave up 1 base and J gave up 4 bases, with 10 bases separating them. The CDR3 totals 14 residues. The CDR3 nucleotides are TGTGCCAGCAGCCAAGGGACGGAGGGCTATGGCTACACCTTC. It translates to CASSQGTEGYGYTF.

V usage is TRBV9 and J usage is TRBJ2-5, with 10 bases aligning to TRBD2. Trimming took 5 bases from V and 4 from J; bases not matched to a gene: 11. This CDR3 contains 16 residues. Germline-derived CDR1 and CDR2 are SGDLS and YYNGEE. The CDR3 region is CASSLKSGGVSETQYF. The CDR3 DNA is TGTGCCAGCAGTCTTAAGAGCGGGGGGGTATCAGAGACCCAGTACTTC.

The J gene is TRBJ2-5, the V gene TRBV9, with 7 bases fitting TRBD1. J lost 2 bases, V lost 1 base, and 2 bases had no gene match. Germline CDR1 is SGDLS and CDR2 is YYNGEE. This CDR3 has 14 residues. The CDR3 nucleotides are TGTGCCAGCAGCGTACAGGGACAGCAAGAGACCCAGTACTTC. It yields the protein CASSVQGQQETQYF.

The chain employs TRBV2 and TRBJ1-5; 7 positions match TRBD1. The CDR3 is 14 amino acids. Per germline, CDR1 SNHLY and CDR2 FYNNEI. Trimming took 5 bases from V and 1 from J; bases not matched to a gene: 2. In DNA form, the CDR3 reads TGTGCCAGCAGTCGACAGGGAAGCAATCAGCCCCAGCATTTT. Encoded protein: CASSRQGSNQPQHF.

The chain carries TRBV5-4 and TRBJ2-2; 12 positions agree with TRBD2. Germline CDR1 SGHNT, CDR2 YYREEE (reference sequence). V was clipped by 4 bases and J by 5 bases; unmatched bases: 0. This CDR3 is built from 14 residues. CDR3: CASSLAGGTGELFF. In DNA, the CDR3 is TGTGCCAGCAGCCTAGCGGGGGGGACCGGGGAGCTGTTTTTT. The variable domain in full, with the rest retrieved from reference TRBV5-4 and TRBJ2-2, is ETGVTQSPTHLIKTRGQQVTLRCSSQSGHNTVSWYQQALGQGPQFIFQYYREEENGRGNFPPRFSGLQFPNYSSELNVNALELDDSALYLCASSLAGGTGELFFGEGSRLTVL.

The CDR3 coding sequence is TGTGCCACCAGTGATAGGAGCCCCTTAAGAGGGAATGAGCAGTTCTTC. It translates to CATSDRSPLRGNEQFF. The rearrangement links TRBV24-1 to TRBJ2-1; the D gene is possibly TRBD2 (5 bases). CDR3 length: 16 residues. Trimming shortened V by 3 bases and J by 7 bases, and 18 bases separated the two germline ends. Germline V gene lookup returns CDR1 KGHDR and CDR2 SFDVKD.

J is TRBJ1-1 and V is TRBV5-4; D gene ambiguous. V was shortened by 3 bases and J by 0 bases, with 6 bases between the two germline ends. Germline lookup yields CDR1 SGHNT and CDR2 YYREEE (reference sequence). This CDR3 region has 13 residues. In DNA, the CDR3 is TGTGCCAGCAGCTCAACAGTGAACACTGAAGCTTTCTTT. As protein: CASSSTVNTEAFF.